What follows are 27 T cell receptor beta chains derived from one specimen sequenced in a study of cytomegalovirus exposure and HLA in healthy donors. PCR primers comprised 60 Vbeta and 13 Jbeta primers. The protocol was immunoSEQ multiplex PCR, while the TCRdb copy is restricted to in-frame clones and leaves out a portion. The table includes about 140,000 clones, 70% to 85% detected once. Specimen: PBMCs. Every receptor here comes from a woman aged 60-75 years in good health and CMV-seropositive.

This chain joins TRBV9 and TRBJ1-5, with 9 bases fitting TRBD1. The ends lost 4 bases at V and 6 bases at J; junction bases unmatched: 8. This CDR3 contains 15 residues. Looked up from germline, CDR1 is SGDLS and CDR2 is YYNGEE. For the CDR3, the DNA is TGTGCCAGCAGCCCGGGGGACAGGGAGGTTCAGCCCCAGCATTTT. Amino acids: CASSPGDREVQPQHF.

The chain carries TRBV6-5 and TRBJ2-2, with 8 bases that match TRBD2. The germline V gene has CDR1 MNHEY and CDR2 SVGAGI. Losses at the gene ends were 3 bases for V and 4 bases for J; bases not matched to a gene: 7. There are 16 residues in the CDR3. This CDR3 reads CASSYFRLAGTGELFF. CDR3 coding DNA: TGTGCCAGCAGTTATTTCCGGCTAGCGGGCACCGGGGAGCTGTTTTTT.

This clone has more than one count but fewer than ten. The genes are TRBV7-2 and TRBJ2-1, with TRBD1 matching 7 bases. Germline loops: CDR1 SGHTA, CDR2 FQGNSA. The CDR3 covers 13 residues. Trimming cost V 5 bases and J 14 bases; bases outside gene matches: 12. The CDR3 nucleotides read TGTGCCAGCAGCCCCATTCCTTCCCAGGGGGAGTTCTTC. Translated, it gives CASSPIPSQGEFF.

The chain couples TRBV6-1 to TRBJ1-1, with TRBD1 matching 10 bases. The CDR3 totals 16 residues. CDR1 is MNHNS, CDR2 SASEGT, per germline. V lost 4 bases, J lost 2 bases, and 7 bases stayed unmatched. CDR3 amino acids: CASSGGQGRGNTEAFF. The CDR3 DNA follows: TGTGCCAGCAGTGGGGGACAGGGGAGGGGAAACACTGAAGCTTTCTTT.

J is TRBJ2-2 and V is TRBV4-2; 9 positions match TRBD2. Germline V gives CDR1 LGHNA, CDR2 YNFKEQ. This CDR3 region has 16 residues. The ends lost 0 bases at V and 5 bases at J; junction bases unmatched: 4. CDR3 sequence reads: CASSQEGSGRTGELFF. For the CDR3, the DNA is TGTGCCAGCAGCCAAGAGGGTAGCGGGAGAACCGGGGAGCTGTTTTTT.

As for this clone: A read error may account for a junction end that differs from germline. The gene calls are TRBV7-3 and TRBJ2-7; 10 positions match TRBD1. The length of the CDR3 is 13 residues. Germline V gene lookup returns CDR1 SGHTA and CDR2 FQGTGA. CDR3 region: CANSLTGGSEQYF. The CDR3 nucleotides read TGTGCCAACAGCTTGACAGGGGGCAGTGAGCAGTACTTC.

CDR3 loop: CASRQGAGAYEQYF. For the CDR3, the DNA is TGTGCCAGCAGGCAGGGGGCTGGGGCGTACGAGCAGTACTTC. This rearrangement joins TRBV11-2 to TRBJ2-7, with TRBD1 matching over 8 bases. The V segment lost 6 bases and the J segment 4 bases; nucleotides outside the gene matches: 8. This CDR3 comprises 14 residues. Germline CDR1 and CDR2: SGHAT and FQNNGV. Full variable domain (missing parts from reference TRBV11-2 and TRBJ2-7): EAGVAQSPRYKIIEKRQSVAFWCNPISGHATLYWYQQILGQGPKLLIQFQNNGVVDDSQLPKDRFSAERLKGVDSTLKIQPAKLEDSAVYLCASRQGAGAYEQYFGPGTRLTVT.

This clone was seen a single time. This chain links TRBV19 with TRBJ1-5; 8 nucleotides agree with TRBD1. The length of the CDR3 is 13 residues. In germline, CDR1 is LNHDA, CDR2 SQIVND (reference sequence). After removal of 5 bases from V and 5 bases from J, the junction contained 2 bases not matched to a gene. CDR3 in DNA: TGTGCCAGTAGTTTACAGGGGGATCAGCCCCAGCATTTT. Translating it yields CASSLQGDQPQHF.

The chain links TRBV11-2 to TRBJ1-2; 8 nucleotides align to TRBD1. J gave up 2 bases and V 4 bases, and 3 bases lay outside the gene matches. The CDR3 spans 14 residues. The V gene's germline CDR1 is SGHAT and CDR2 FQNNGV. CDR3 in amino acids: CASSSSGGNYGYTF. As DNA, the CDR3 is TGTGCCAGCAGCTCTTCAGGGGGCAACTATGGCTACACCTTC.

With respect to this clone: Because it lacks the conserved phenylalanine or tryptophan at the end, this CDR3 is likely a read error. The DNA is left out, because the CDR3 cannot be placed on it with certainty; the CDR3 is given as TCRdb lists it. The V gene is TRBV6-1, the J gene TRBJ2-7; TRBD1, the table's D call, was not compared with the DNA. Germline CDR1 reads MNHNS; CDR2 reads SASEGT. The CDR3 is 13 amino acids long, termini counted. CDR3 region: CASDRAAGQGAYI.

CDR3 sequence reads: CASSPAQGGPGELFF. CDR3 in DNA: TGCGCCAGCAGCCCGGCCCAGGGGGGCCCCGGGGAGCTGTTTTTT. This chain connects TRBV4-1 to TRBJ2-2, with a tentative D call TRBD1 (7 bases). CDR1 and CDR2 (germline): MGHRA, YSYEKL. V was clipped by 4 bases and J by 6 bases, with 15 bases between them. The CDR3 runs to 15 residues.

The chain joins TRBV21-1 to TRBJ1-2; TRBD1, the table's D call, lacks a check against the DNA. TRBV21-1 is described as a pseudogene. The CDR3 contains 13 residues. Written as DNA, the CDR3 is TGTGCCAGCAGCCTGGAAGGGGCCTATGGCTACACCTTC. Encoded protein: CASSLEGAYGYTF.

The chain couples TRBV5-1 to TRBJ1-2, with TRBD1 matching 8 bases. This CDR3 contains 14 residues. The ends lost 3 bases at V and 6 bases at J; junction bases unmatched: 7. The germline V gene encodes CDR1 SGHRS and CDR2 YFSETQ. The DNA of the CDR3 is TGCGCCAGCAGCTCCGGACAGGGTGTCAATGGCTACACCTTC. As protein: CASSSGQGVNGYTF.

This clone appeared a single time. V usage is TRBV5-4 and J usage is TRBJ1-1, with 9 bases fitting TRBD1. In germline, CDR1 is SGHNT, CDR2 YYREEE (reference sequence). The CDR3 has 14 residues. The ends lost 3 bases at V and 4 bases at J; junction bases unmatched: 4. The chain's CDR3 is CASSSGTGRTEAFF. DNA for the CDR3: TGTGCCAGCAGCTCCGGGACAGGGCGCACTGAAGCTTTCTTT.

The gene calls are TRBV25-1 and TRBJ1-5, with D possibly matching TRBD1 (5 bases). In germline, CDR1 is MGHDK, CDR2 SYGVNS. Trimming removed 2 bases from V and 2 bases from J, with 7 bases in between. The length of the CDR3 is 14 residues. As DNA, the CDR3 is TGTGCCAGCAGTGAAAGCAGGGGCAATCAGCCCCAGCATTTT. Translated, it gives CASSESRGNQPQHF.

Comment on this clone: The sample contains more than one DNA sequence encoding this CDR3. The chain uses TRBV2 and TRBJ2-3; 7 bases align to TRBD2. Germline V gene sequence: CDR1 SNHLY, CDR2 FYNNEI. The ends lost 4 bases at V and 1 base at J; junction bases unmatched: 2. The CDR3 has 14 amino acids. CDR3 DNA sequence: TGTGCCAGCAGTGGAACTAGCGGCACAGATACGCAGTATTTT. Amino acid sequence: CASSGTSGTDTQYF.

V gene TRBV6-6 combines with J gene TRBJ2-5; 7 nucleotides match TRBD2. CDR3 length equals 15 residues. J gave up 3 bases and V 8 bases, and 12 bases lay outside the gene matches. Germline V CDR1 and CDR2: MNHNY, SVGAGI (reference sequence). CDR3 in amino acids: CASLNRPSGKETQYF. DNA of the CDR3: TGTGCCAGCCTGAACCGGCCTAGCGGAAAAGAGACCCAGTACTTC.

The chain uses TRBV19 and TRBJ2-6; D remains unclear. Germline values: CDR1 LNHDA, CDR2 SQIVND (reference sequence). CDR3 size: 13 residues. Trimming left V 8 bases short and J 0 bases short, with 5 bases between. CDR3 residues: CASLLSGANVLTF. CDR3 coding DNA: TGTGCCAGTTTACTCTCTGGGGCCAACGTCCTGACTTTC.

V usage is TRBV28 and J usage is TRBJ1-1; D is uncertain. CDR1 is MDHEN and CDR2 is SYDVKM in the germline V gene. The CDR3 is 15 residues long. Trimming removed 2 bases from V and 5 bases from J, with 15 bases in between. This CDR3 reads CASSLLLRGGTEAFF. CDR3 coding DNA: TGTGCCAGCAGTTTACTATTACGGGGAGGGACTGAAGCTTTCTTT.

This clone was seen a single time. This chain joins TRBV30 and TRBJ1-4; no firm D call. V lost 5 bases and J 1 base, leaving 14 bases between the germline ends. This CDR3 contains 15 residues. From germline, CDR1 is GTSNPN and CDR2 SVGIG (reference sequence). Here the CDR3 reads CAWSLIEGTNEKLFF. CDR3 DNA: TGTGCCTGGTCCTTGATAGAGGGAACTAATGAAAAACTGTTTTTT.

This clone has only a few counts. The DNA for the CDR3 is TGTGCCAGCAGCTTGACTAGCGGCACAGATACGCAGTATTTT. Translating it yields CASSLTSGTDTQYF. V usage is TRBV11-3 and J usage is TRBJ2-3; 8 bases line up with TRBD2. V shed 3 bases, J shed 1 base, and the junction held 0 bases outside the gene matches. Germline CDR1 is SGHNT and CDR2 is YENEEA. The length of the CDR3 is 14 residues. The full variable domain, its missing parts supplied by reference TRBV11-3 and TRBJ2-3, is EAGVVQSPRYKIIEKKQPVAFWCNPISGHNTLYWYLQNLGQGPELLIRYENEEAVDDSQLPKDRFSAERLKGVDSTLKIQPAELGDSAVYLCASSLTSGTDTQYFGPGTRLTVL.

The count of this clone is one. The V gene is TRBV30, the J gene TRBJ2-7; D uncertain. This CDR3 has 12 amino acids. The V gene's germline CDR1 is GTSNPN and CDR2 SVGIG (reference sequence). V was trimmed by 4 bases and J by 2 bases, leaving 9 bases between them. CDR3 sequence: CAWTQLTYEQYF. CDR3 nucleotides: TGTGCCTGGACCCAGTTGACCTACGAGCAGTACTTC. The full variable domain, with the rest looked up from reference TRBV30 and TRBJ2-7, is SQTIHQWPATLVQPVGSPLSLECTVEGTSNPNLYWYRQAAGRGLQLLFYSVGIGQISSEVPQNLSASRPQDRQFILSSKKLLLSDSGFYLCAWTQLTYEQYFGPGTRLTVT.

The V gene is TRBV5-1, the J gene TRBJ1-2; possibly TRBD1 for D (5 bases). V was trimmed by 9 bases and J by 7 bases, leaving 19 bases between them. This CDR3 region has 13 residues. Germline assignment: CDR1 SGHRS and CDR2 YFSETQ. CDR3 in amino acids: CATRPQGASGYTF. The CDR3 region has the DNA TGCGCCACCCGTCCCCAGGGCGCGTCTGGCTACACCTTC. Full variable domain (remainder filled in from reference TRBV5-1 and TRBJ1-2): KAGVTQTPRYLIKTRGQQVTLSCSPISGHRSVSWYQQTPGQGLQFLFEYFSETQRNKGNFPGRFSGRQFSNSRSEMNVSTLELGDSALYLCATRPQGASGYTFGSGTRLTVV.

The chain links TRBV6-6 to TRBJ2-1; D possibly corresponds to TRBD2 (5 bases). The CDR3 totals 12 residues. Trimming removed 9 bases at V and 7 bases at J, with 13 bases between. Germline CDR1 MNHNY, CDR2 SVGAGI (reference sequence). DNA for the CDR3: TGTGCCAGTTGCTTACTAGGGAATGAGCAGTTCTTC. Translating gives CASCLLGNEQFF.

The V gene is TRBV7-2, the J gene TRBJ2-2; the D is unclear. Trimming took off 0 bases at V and 1 base at J, with 3 bases between the two ends. In germline, CDR1 is SGHTA, CDR2 FQGNSA. The CDR3 consists of 14 residues. The CDR3 loop is CASSLARNTGELFF. CDR3 nucleotide sequence: TGTGCCAGCAGCTTAGCTAGGAACACCGGGGAGCTGTTTTTT. Together with reference TRBV7-2 and TRBJ2-2, the CDR3 gives the full variable domain: GAGVSQSPSNKVTEKGKDVELRCDPISGHTALYWYRQSLGQGLEFLIYFQGNSAPDKSGLPSDRFSAERTGGSVSTLTIQRTQQEDSAVYLCASSLARNTGELFFGEGSRLTVL.

This clone was seen more than once but under ten times. The chain employs TRBV4-2 and TRBJ1-4; 7 bases align to TRBD1. Germline lookup yields CDR1 LGHNA and CDR2 YNFKEQ. The CDR3 loop spans 17 amino acids. Trimming cost V 1 base and J 4 bases; bases outside gene matches: 9. The CDR3 loop is CASSQALTGAVNEKLFF. The CDR3, as DNA: TGTGCCAGCAGCCAAGCTCTTACAGGGGCGGTTAATGAAAAACTGTTTTTT.

V and J are TRBV13 and TRBJ1-1, with D uncertain. This CDR3 has 14 amino acids. Trimming cost V 5 bases and J 4 bases, with 14 bases left between them. Germline CDR1 PRHDT, CDR2 FYEKMQ (reference sequence). CDR3 nucleotides: TGTGCCAGCAGCCCCCCTACCAGGTTCACTGAAGCTTTCTTT. Translated: CASSPPTRFTEAFF.